The 8 T cell receptor beta chains in this list originate from one sample, sequenced in a study of blood T cells in healthy people across ages. Together with a sample-barcoded 5' primer, a J-beta primer mix was included in a second PCR lasting roughly 6 to 12 cycles. MiXCR, run by TCRdb on the 5' RACE reads, gives a single entry per CDR3 protein. This sample has 920,000 or so distinct CDR3 sequences, with 40% to 50% found just once. Source material: blood. Receptor source: a woman aged 60 to 75 in good health.

This chain links TRBV20-1 with TRBJ1-4; D uncertain. V lost 5 bases and J 3 bases, leaving 16 bases between the germline ends. This CDR3 comprises 15 residues. The V gene's germline CDR1 is DFQATT and CDR2 SNEGSKA (reference sequence). CDR3 in amino acids: CSASPGLTSNEKLFF. In DNA form, the CDR3 reads TGCAGTGCTTCTCCGGGTTTGACTTCTAATGAAAAACTGTTTTTT.

In its sample, this clonotype was seen once. The V gene is TRBV7-9, the J gene TRBJ2-3, with D tentatively TRBD1 (6 bases). The length of the CDR3 is 16 residues. CDR1 is SEHNR, CDR2 FQNEAQ, per germline (reference sequence). V was pared by 0 bases and J by 1 base, with 11 bases between. CDR3 residues: CASSLATGPRTDTQYF. DNA of the CDR3: TGTGCCAGCAGCTTAGCGACAGGTCCCCGCACAGATACGCAGTATTTT.

The V call is TRBV24-1, the J call TRBJ2-1; D possibly uses TRBD1 or TRBD2 (5 bases each). Germline values: CDR1 KGHDR, CDR2 SFDVKD. The length of the CDR3 is 12 residues. The germline V and J ends were trimmed by 8 bases and 9 bases, with 13 bases remaining between them. The CDR3: CATNEWDGEQFF. CDR3 sequence (DNA): TGTGCCACCAATGAGTGGGACGGTGAGCAGTTCTTC.

The gene calls are TRBV15 and TRBJ2-1; the match to TRBD2 covers 7 bases. CDR1 and CDR2 from the germline V gene are LNHNV and YYDKDF (reference sequence). The CDR3 runs to 15 residues. The ends lost 3 bases at V and 10 bases at J; junction bases unmatched: 12. The CDR3 DNA follows: TGTGCCACCAGCAGCGCGGGAGCCGGGGCCAGGGAGCAGTTCTTC. Amino acids: CATSSAGAGAREQFF.

This sequence joins TRBV9 and TRBJ1-1; no definite D call. The CDR3 consists of 14 residues. The V gene's germline CDR1 is SGDLS and CDR2 YYNGEE. Trimming removed 2 bases from V and 1 base from J, with 9 bases in between. CDR3 residues: CASSVRLANTEAFF. CDR3 DNA sequence: TGTGCCAGCAGCGTCCGACTAGCGAACACTGAAGCTTTCTTT.

Many counts were recorded for this clonotype. The chain carries TRBV15 and TRBJ2-4; unclear D gene. The germline CDR1 and CDR2 sequences are LNHNV and YYDKDF (reference sequence). The V end lost 4 bases, the J end lost 7 bases, and 5 bases lay between the germline ends. The CDR3 contains 11 residues. The CDR3 loop is CATSTGNIQYF. CDR3 DNA: TGTGCCACCAGCACCGGGAACATTCAGTACTTC.

This clonotype occurred a few times. This chain joins TRBV7-9 and TRBJ2-1; D gene unclear. Trimming took off 7 bases at V and 0 bases at J, with 13 bases between the two ends. This CDR3 is 15 amino acids long. Germline V lookup: CDR1 SEHNR, CDR2 FQNEAQ (reference sequence). The CDR3 sequence is CASTPGSSSYNEQFF. In DNA form, the CDR3 reads TGTGCCAGCACCCCGGGTTCGAGCTCCTACAATGAGCAGTTCTTC.

The chain combines TRBV12-3 or TRBV12-4 with TRBJ1-5; 10 nucleotides line up with TRBD1. This CDR3 has 13 amino acids. The V gene end was trimmed by 7 bases and the J gene end by 5 bases; junction bases not matched to a gene: 2. CDR3 sequence reads: CASTGTGDQPQHF. The CDR3 nucleotides read TGTGCCAGCACCGGGACAGGGGATCAGCCCCAGCATTTT.